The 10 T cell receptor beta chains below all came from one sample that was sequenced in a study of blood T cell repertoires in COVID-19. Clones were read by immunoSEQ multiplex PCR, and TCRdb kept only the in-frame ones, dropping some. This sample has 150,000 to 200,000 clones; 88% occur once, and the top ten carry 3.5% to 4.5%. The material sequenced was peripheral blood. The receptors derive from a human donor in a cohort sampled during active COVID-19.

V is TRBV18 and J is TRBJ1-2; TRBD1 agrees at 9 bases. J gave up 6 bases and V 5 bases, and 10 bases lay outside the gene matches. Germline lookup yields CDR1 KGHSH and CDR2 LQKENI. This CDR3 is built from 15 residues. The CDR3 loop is CASSSSGQGPHGYTF. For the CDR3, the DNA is TGTGCCAGCTCATCCAGTGGACAGGGGCCCCATGGCTACACCTTC.

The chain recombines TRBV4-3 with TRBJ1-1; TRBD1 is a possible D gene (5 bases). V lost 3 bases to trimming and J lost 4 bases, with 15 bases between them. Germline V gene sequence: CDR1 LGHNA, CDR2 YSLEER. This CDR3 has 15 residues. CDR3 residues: CASSHAWGGSTEAFF. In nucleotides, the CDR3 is TGCGCCAGCAGCCACGCGTGGGGGGGTAGCACTGAAGCTTTCTTT.

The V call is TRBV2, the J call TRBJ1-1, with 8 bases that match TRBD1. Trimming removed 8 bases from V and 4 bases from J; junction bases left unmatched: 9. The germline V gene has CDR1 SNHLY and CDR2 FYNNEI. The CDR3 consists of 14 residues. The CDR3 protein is CASLAQGASTEAFF. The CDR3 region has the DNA TGTGCCAGCTTAGCCCAGGGGGCAAGCACTGAAGCTTTCTTT.

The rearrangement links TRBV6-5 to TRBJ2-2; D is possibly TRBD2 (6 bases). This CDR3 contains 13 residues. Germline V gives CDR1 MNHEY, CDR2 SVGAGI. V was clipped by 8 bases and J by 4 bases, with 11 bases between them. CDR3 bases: TGTGCCAGCGGGAGGAGTGGCACCGGGGAGCTGTTTTTT. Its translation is CASGRSGTGELFF.

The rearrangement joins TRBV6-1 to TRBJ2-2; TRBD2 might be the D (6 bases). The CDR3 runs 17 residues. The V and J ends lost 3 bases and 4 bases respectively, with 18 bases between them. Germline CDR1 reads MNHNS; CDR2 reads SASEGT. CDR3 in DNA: TGTGCCAGCAGTGAGGGGATGCGGGACTGGCGCACCGGGGAGCTGTTTTTT. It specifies CASSEGMRDWRTGELFF.

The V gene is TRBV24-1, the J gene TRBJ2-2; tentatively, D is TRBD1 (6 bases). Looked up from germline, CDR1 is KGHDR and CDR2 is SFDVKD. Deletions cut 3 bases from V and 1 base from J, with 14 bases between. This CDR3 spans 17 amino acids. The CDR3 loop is CATSDVRQGKNTGELFF. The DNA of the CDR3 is TGTGCCACCAGTGATGTCCGGCAGGGGAAGAACACCGGGGAGCTGTTTTTT.

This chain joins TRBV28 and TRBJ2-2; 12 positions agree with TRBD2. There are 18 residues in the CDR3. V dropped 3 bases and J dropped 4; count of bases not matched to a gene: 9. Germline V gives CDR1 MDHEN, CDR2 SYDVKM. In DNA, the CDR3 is TGTGCCAGCAGTTTCCGGACTAGCGGGGATAGATCCACCGGGGAGCTGTTTTTT. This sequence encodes CASSFRTSGDRSTGELFF. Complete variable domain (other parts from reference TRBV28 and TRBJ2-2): DVKVTQSSRYLVKRTGEKVFLECVQDMDHENMFWYRQDPGLGLRLIYFSYDVKMKEKGDIPEGYSVSREKKERFSLILESASTNQTSMYLCASSFRTSGDRSTGELFFGEGSRLTVL.

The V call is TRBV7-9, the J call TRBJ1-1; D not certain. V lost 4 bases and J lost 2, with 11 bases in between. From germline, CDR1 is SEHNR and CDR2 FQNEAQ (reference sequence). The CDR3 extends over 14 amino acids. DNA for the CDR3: TGTGCCAGCAGCTCGTTGGCAGATAACACTGAAGCTTTCTTT. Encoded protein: CASSSLADNTEAFF.

The CDR3 nucleotides read TGTGCCAGCTCATACCAGGGGGACCTAACGGGGAGGAACACTGAAGCTTTCTTT. It specifies CASSYQGDLTGRNTEAFF. The V call is TRBV18, the J call TRBJ1-1; 7 nucleotides agree with TRBD1. V trimming: 5 bases; J trimming: 1 base; junction bases outside the gene matches: 16. The CDR3 contains 18 residues. Germline V CDR1 and CDR2: KGHSH, LQKENI. The full variable domain, in which reference TRBV18 and TRBJ1-1 provide the parts outside the CDR3, is NAGVMQNPRHLVRRRGQEARLRCSPMKGHSHVYWYRQLPEEGLKFMVYLQKENIIDESGMPKERFSAEFPKEGPSILRIQQVVRGDSAAYFCASSYQGDLTGRNTEAFFGQGTRLTVV.

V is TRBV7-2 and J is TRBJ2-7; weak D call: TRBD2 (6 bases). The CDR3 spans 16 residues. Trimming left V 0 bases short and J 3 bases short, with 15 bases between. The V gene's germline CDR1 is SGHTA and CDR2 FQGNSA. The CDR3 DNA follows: TGTGCCAGCAGCTTAGCGGGTTCTTCCGGGAGCTACGAGCAGTACTTC. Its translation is CASSLAGSSGSYEQYF. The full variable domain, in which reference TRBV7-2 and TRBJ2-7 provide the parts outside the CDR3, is GAGVSQSPSNKVTEKGKDVELRCDPISGHTALYWYRQSLGQGLEFLIYFQGNSAPDKSGLPSDRFSAERTGGSVSTLTIQRTQQEDSAVYLCASSLAGSSGSYEQYFGPGTRLTVT.